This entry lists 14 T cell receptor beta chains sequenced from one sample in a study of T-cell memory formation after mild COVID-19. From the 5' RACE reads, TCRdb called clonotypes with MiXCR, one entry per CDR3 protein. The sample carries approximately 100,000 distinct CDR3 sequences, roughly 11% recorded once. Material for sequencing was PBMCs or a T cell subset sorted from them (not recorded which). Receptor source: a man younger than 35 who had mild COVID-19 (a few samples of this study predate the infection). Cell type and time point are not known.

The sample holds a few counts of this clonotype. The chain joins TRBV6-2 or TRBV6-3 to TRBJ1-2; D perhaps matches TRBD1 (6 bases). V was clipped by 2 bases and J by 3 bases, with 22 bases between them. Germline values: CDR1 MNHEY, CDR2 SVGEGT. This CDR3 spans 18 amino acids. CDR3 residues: CASSYVTSGTPGDYGYTF. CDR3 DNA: TGTGCCAGCAGTTACGTTACCTCGGGGACACCGGGGGACTATGGCTACACCTTC.

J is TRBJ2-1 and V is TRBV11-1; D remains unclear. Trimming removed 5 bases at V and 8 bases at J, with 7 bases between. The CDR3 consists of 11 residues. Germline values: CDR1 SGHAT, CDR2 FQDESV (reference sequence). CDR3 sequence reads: CASSAMDEQFF. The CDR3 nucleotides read TGTGCCAGCAGCGCGATGGATGAGCAGTTCTTC.

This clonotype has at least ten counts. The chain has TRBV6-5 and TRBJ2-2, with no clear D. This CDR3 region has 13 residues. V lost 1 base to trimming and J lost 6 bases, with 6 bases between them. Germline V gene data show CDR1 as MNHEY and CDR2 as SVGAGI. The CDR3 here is CASSYLGAGELFF. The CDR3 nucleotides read TGTGCCAGCAGTTACTTGGGCGCCGGGGAGCTGTTTTTT.

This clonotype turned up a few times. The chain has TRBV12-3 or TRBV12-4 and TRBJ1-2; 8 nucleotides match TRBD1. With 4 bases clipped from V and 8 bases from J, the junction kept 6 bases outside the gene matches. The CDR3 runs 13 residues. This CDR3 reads CASSSPTGVGYTF. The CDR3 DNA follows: TGTGCCAGCAGTTCTCCGACAGGGGTCGGCTACACCTTC.

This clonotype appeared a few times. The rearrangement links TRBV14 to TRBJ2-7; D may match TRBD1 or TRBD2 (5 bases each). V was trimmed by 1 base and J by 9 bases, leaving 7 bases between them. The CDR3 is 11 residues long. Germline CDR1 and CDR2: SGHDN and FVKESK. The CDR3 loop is CASSQVGTQYF. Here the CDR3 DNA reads TGTGCCAGCAGCCAAGTCGGGACGCAGTACTTC. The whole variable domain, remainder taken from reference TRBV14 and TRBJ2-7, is EAGVTQFPSHSVIEKGQTVTLRCDPISGHDNLYWYRRVMGKEIKFLLHFVKESKQDESGMPNNRFLAERTGGTYSTLKVQPAELEDSGVYFCASSQVGTQYFGPGTRLTVT.

CDR3 loop: CASSLEGVQPQHF. CDR3 DNA sequence: TGCGCCAGCAGCCTTGAGGGGGTTCAGCCCCAGCATTTT. V and J are TRBV4-1 and TRBJ1-5, with D perhaps TRBD1 (6 bases). Germline V gene sequence: CDR1 MGHRA, CDR2 YSYEKL. The CDR3 has 13 residues. The V end lost 4 bases, the J end lost 6 bases, and 10 bases lay between the germline ends.

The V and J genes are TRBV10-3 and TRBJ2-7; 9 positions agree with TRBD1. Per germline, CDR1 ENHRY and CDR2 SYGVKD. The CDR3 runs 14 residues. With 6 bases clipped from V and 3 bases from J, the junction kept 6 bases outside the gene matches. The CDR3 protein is CAISEGQGVYEQYF. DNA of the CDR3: TGTGCCATCAGCGAGGGACAGGGTGTCTACGAGCAGTACTTC.

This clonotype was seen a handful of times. CDR3 region: CASSFGGPYSNQPQHF. In nucleotides, the CDR3 is TGTGCCAGCAGCTTCGGGGGGCCTTATAGCAATCAGCCCCAGCATTTT. The chain employs TRBV7-2 and TRBJ1-5; D possibly corresponds to TRBD1 (6 bases). V was trimmed by 3 bases and J by 0 bases, leaving 12 bases between them. The CDR3 is made up of 16 amino acids. CDR1 SGHTA and CDR2 FQGNSA come from the germline V gene.

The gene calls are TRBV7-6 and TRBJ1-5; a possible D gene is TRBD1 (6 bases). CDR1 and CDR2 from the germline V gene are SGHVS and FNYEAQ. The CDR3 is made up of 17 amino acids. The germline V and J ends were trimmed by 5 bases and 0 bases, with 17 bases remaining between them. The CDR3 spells CASSPLGAAYSNQPQHF. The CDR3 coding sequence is TGTGCCAGCAGCCCCCTGGGGGCAGCCTATAGCAATCAGCCCCAGCATTTT.

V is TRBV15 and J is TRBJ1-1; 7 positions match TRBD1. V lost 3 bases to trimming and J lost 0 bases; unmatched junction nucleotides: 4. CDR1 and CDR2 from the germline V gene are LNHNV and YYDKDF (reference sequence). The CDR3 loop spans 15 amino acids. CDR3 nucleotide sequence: TGTGCCACCAGCAGGACGGGACAGATGAACACTGAAGCTTTCTTT. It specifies CATSRTGQMNTEAFF.

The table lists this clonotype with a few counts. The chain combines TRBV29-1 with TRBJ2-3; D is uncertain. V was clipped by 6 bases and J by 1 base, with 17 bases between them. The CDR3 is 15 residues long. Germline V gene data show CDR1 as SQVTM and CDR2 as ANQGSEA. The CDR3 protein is CSVDLRGEGTDTQYF. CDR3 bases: TGCAGCGTGGACCTCCGAGGAGAGGGCACAGATACGCAGTATTTT.

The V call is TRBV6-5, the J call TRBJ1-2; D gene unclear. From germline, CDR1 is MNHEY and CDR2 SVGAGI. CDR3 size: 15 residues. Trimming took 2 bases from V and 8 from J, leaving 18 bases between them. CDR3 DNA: TGTGCCAGCAGTTACGCGGAGGTCGGTGATGGAGGCTACACCTTC. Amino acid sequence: CASSYAEVGDGGYTF.

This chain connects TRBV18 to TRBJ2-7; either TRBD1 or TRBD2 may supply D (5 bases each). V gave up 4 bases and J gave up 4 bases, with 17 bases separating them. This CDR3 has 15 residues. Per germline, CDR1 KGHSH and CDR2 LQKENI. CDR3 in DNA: TGTGCCAGCTCACAGGGCCAGGGACCATCTTACGAGCAGTACGTC. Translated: CASSQGQGPSYEQYV.

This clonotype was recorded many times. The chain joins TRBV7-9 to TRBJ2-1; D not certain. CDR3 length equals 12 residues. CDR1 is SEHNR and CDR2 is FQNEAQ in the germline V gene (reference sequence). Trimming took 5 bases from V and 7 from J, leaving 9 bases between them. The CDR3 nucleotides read TGTGCCAGCAGCCGTCGGAATAATGAGCAGTTCTTC. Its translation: CASSRRNNEQFF.